The next 30 T cell receptor beta chains were all read from a single sample in a study of T cells expressing NK-cell markers (dated by TCRdb to 2019 to 2021). The library was obtained by 5' RACE. Instrument on record: Illumina HiSeq 2000. One entry per CDR3 protein sequence results from the TCRdb reprocessing of the reads, with DNA left out. The table for this sample shows 500,000 or so distinct CDR3 sequences. The ten most abundant clones make up 3% to 4.5% of the sample. Sequencing input: blood T cells: a sorted CD56 or NKG2C T cell subset, CD4+ or CD8+ T cells, or bulk PBMC T cells (not recorded which). The receptors were sampled from a man aged 18-30 years in good health. Donor details come from another sample of the same person, matched by shared clones.

The gene calls are TRBV27 and TRBJ2-2; TCRdb gives TRBD1 as the D gene, but with no DNA this cannot be confirmed. The CDR3 loop spans 20 amino acids. Per the germline V gene, CDR1 is MNHEY and CDR2 is SMNVEV (reference sequence). This CDR3 reads CASSSHYPPPGTKNTGELFF.

CDR3 amino acids: CSARGDGPRGTEAFF. The rearrangement links TRBV20-1 to TRBJ1-1. Germline CDR1 reads DFQATT; CDR2 reads SNEGSKA (reference sequence). There are 15 residues in the CDR3.

CDR3 loop: CAWNTRRTGELFF. The genes are TRBV30 and TRBJ2-2. Germline V lookup: CDR1 GTSNPN, CDR2 SVGIG (reference sequence). CDR3 length equals 13 residues.

The V call is TRBV20-1, the J call TRBJ2-5. CDR1 and CDR2 from the germline V gene are DFQATT and SNEGSKA (reference sequence). This CDR3 contains 13 residues. The CDR3 region is CSATHGAQETQYF.

This chain connects TRBV20-1 to TRBJ2-7; TCRdb proposes TRBD1, but this gene call is untestable without DNA. The CDR3 extends over 12 amino acids. The germline gives CDR1 DFQATT, CDR2 SNEGSKA (reference sequence). The CDR3: CSASRGSGEQYF.

This sequence joins TRBV12-3 or TRBV12-4 and TRBJ1-4; TCRdb's D call of TRBD1 is untestable without DNA. CDR3 length equals 14 residues. The CDR3 sequence: CASTKDRSREKLFF.

The chain employs TRBV12-3 or TRBV12-4 and TRBJ2-1; TCRdb's assignment of TRBD1 cannot be checked, as there is no DNA. This CDR3 contains 13 residues. Here the CDR3 reads CASRGPYNNEQFF.

The CDR3 region is CASSIEEGQQETQYF. This rearrangement joins TRBV7-6 to TRBJ2-5; with no DNA, the TCRdb D assignment of TRBD1 cannot be verified. The CDR3 spans 15 residues. CDR1 and CDR2 (germline): SGHVS, FNYEAQ.

The CDR3: CASSPRTVNYGYTF. The chain combines TRBV9 with TRBJ1-2; the TCRdb D gene call, TRBD1, has no DNA to confirm it. Germline loops: CDR1 SGDLS, CDR2 YYNGEE. The CDR3 length is 14 residues.

This chain uses TRBV2 with TRBJ2-7; without DNA, the TCRdb call of TRBD2 cannot be checked. CDR1 and CDR2 (germline): SNHLY, FYNNEI. The CDR3 runs 13 residues. CDR3: CASAVYLSYEQYF.

V usage is TRBV11-2 and J usage is TRBJ2-5. In germline, CDR1 is SGHAT, CDR2 FQNNGV. The CDR3 sequence is 17 residues long. The CDR3 protein is CASSLDVGRGNQETQYF.

V usage is TRBV11-1 and J usage is TRBJ2-6; TCRdb proposes TRBD1, but this gene call is untestable without DNA. This CDR3 has 18 residues. CDR1 SGHAT and CDR2 FQDESV come from the germline V gene (reference sequence). CDR3 sequence: CASSSYAGGYSGANVLTF.

The chain joins TRBV7-2 to TRBJ2-7. Germline CDR1 is SGHTA and CDR2 is FQGNSA. This CDR3 comprises 14 residues. CDR3 amino acids: CASSSPQVSYEQYF.

The chain combines TRBV6-5 with TRBJ2-3. The CDR3 totals 16 residues. Germline loops: CDR1 MNHEY, CDR2 SVGAGI. The CDR3 sequence: CASSYSGLSSTDTQYF.

The chain combines TRBV7-8 with TRBJ2-7; lacking DNA, the TRBD1 call made by TCRdb goes unchecked. CDR1 SGHVS and CDR2 FQNEAQ come from the germline V gene. The CDR3 consists of 18 residues. CDR3 residues: CASSRTTIRQGKAYEQYF. Using reference TRBV7-8 and TRBJ2-7 for the parts outside the CDR3, the full variable domain is GAGVSQSPRYKVAKRGQDVALRCDPISGHVSLFWYQQALGQGPEFLTYFQNEAQLDKSGLPSDRFFAERPEGSVSTLKIQRTQQEDSAVYLCASSRTTIRQGKAYEQYFGPGTRLTVT.

V usage is TRBV6-5 and J usage is TRBJ2-3; the D call of TRBD1 rests on TCRdb alone, since no DNA is present to check it. The CDR3 contains 17 residues. The germline CDR1 and CDR2 sequences are MNHEY and SVGAGI. CDR3 protein: CASSYQGGGLGGIAQYF.

This chain links TRBV6-4 with TRBJ1-6; TCRdb designates TRBD1, a call that cannot be tested without DNA. Germline values: CDR1 MRHNA, CDR2 SNTAGT. The CDR3 contains 14 residues. CDR3 amino acids: CASSEDRNNSPLHF.

V usage is TRBV27 and J usage is TRBJ2-7; TCRdb proposes TRBD1, but this gene call is untestable without DNA. The V gene's germline CDR1 is MNHEY and CDR2 SMNVEV (reference sequence). The CDR3 sequence is 15 residues long. The CDR3 sequence: CASSLIAGGPYEQYF.

This rearrangement joins TRBV12-3 or TRBV12-4 to TRBJ2-2; TCRdb names TRBD2, which stays unverified in the absence of DNA. The CDR3 loop spans 15 amino acids. The CDR3 reads CASSKGRMLTGELFF.

J is TRBJ2-3 and V is TRBV29-1; absent DNA, TCRdb's TRBD1 call cannot be checked. The CDR3 covers 13 residues. CDR1 is SQVTM and CDR2 is ANQGSEA in the germline V gene. The CDR3 sequence: CSVVWDTINTQYF.

The chain is built from TRBV7-6 and TRBJ2-1. In germline, CDR1 is SGHVS, CDR2 FNYEAQ. The CDR3 covers 16 residues. CDR3 region: CASSPRVASSYNEQFF.

This chain connects TRBV9 to TRBJ2-7. This CDR3 region has 15 residues. Germline V gene lookup returns CDR1 SGDLS and CDR2 YYNGEE. CDR3 protein: CASSVGVDSSYEQYF.

This chain connects TRBV29-1 to TRBJ2-7; the TRBD2 assignment by TCRdb is unverifiable without DNA. CDR1 SQVTM and CDR2 ANQGSEA come from the germline V gene. The CDR3 totals 12 residues. CDR3 sequence: CSGGGTSYEQYF.

V gene TRBV20-1 combines with J gene TRBJ2-1; absent DNA, TCRdb's TRBD1 call cannot be checked. The CDR3 totals 14 residues. CDR1 and CDR2 from the germline V gene are DFQATT and SNEGSKA (reference sequence). This CDR3 is CSARQGAMVNEQFF.

This chain links TRBV5-1 with TRBJ2-3; the D gene TCRdb calls, TRBD2, cannot be checked with no DNA. Germline V CDR1 and CDR2: SGHRS, YFSETQ. The CDR3 totals 15 residues. The CDR3 sequence: CASSRKTRSTDTQYF.

The genes are TRBV29-1 and TRBJ2-1; the TCRdb call, TRBD1, lacks DNA for checking. The CDR3 is 13 amino acids. Looked up from germline, CDR1 is SQVTM and CDR2 is ANQGSEA. Here the CDR3 reads CTGWTGAYNEQFF.

The J gene is TRBJ2-4, the V gene TRBV7-6; no DNA is available, so the TRBD1 call from TCRdb remains unchecked. Germline V gene sequence: CDR1 SGHVS, CDR2 FNYEAQ. CDR3 length: 16 residues. CDR3 residues: CASSQEFGGAKNIQYF.

The genes are TRBV5-1 and TRBJ1-1; TCRdb's D call, TRBD1, is unchecked because there is no DNA. This CDR3 comprises 15 residues. Germline loops: CDR1 SGHRS, CDR2 YFSETQ. CDR3: CASSNTQGWNTEAFF.

The chain has TRBV10-2 and TRBJ1-1; no DNA is available, so the TRBD1 call from TCRdb remains unchecked. This CDR3 region has 12 residues. Per germline, CDR1 WSHSY and CDR2 SAAADI. The CDR3 loop is CASKQGSTEAFF.

The chain links TRBV20-1 to TRBJ2-3; TCRdb outputs TRBD2, but without DNA this stays unchecked. CDR1 is DFQATT and CDR2 is SNEGSKA in the germline V gene (reference sequence). The CDR3 has 18 amino acids. The CDR3 reads CSARYSHFETSRTDTQYF.